These 17 T cell receptor beta chains share one sample of origin, sequenced in a study of breast tumors, draining lymph nodes, adjacent tissues. The lymph nodes were axillary draining lymph nodes from breast cancer patients. MiXCR, applied by TCRdb to the multiplex PCR reads, yields one record per CDR3 protein. This sample carries 250,000 or so distinct CDR3 sequences, roughly 31% of them seen once, and the ten largest clones take more than 0.85%. Sequenced sample: axillary lymph node tissue. These receptors originate from a female donor with breast cancer. Some clones in this sample may be carry-over from other donors' samples.

This clonotype was seen repeatedly, ten times or more. The chain joins TRBV7-8 to TRBJ1-5, with 9 bases identical to TRBD1. This CDR3 spans 19 amino acids. Germline V gene sequence: CDR1 SGHVS, CDR2 FQNEAQ. The J segment lost 4 bases and the V segment lost 6 bases, leaving 19 bases of the junction unmatched. CDR3 in DNA: TGTGCCAGCAGTTGGAGGATAAAGACAGGGGGTGTCGGTAATCAGCCCCAGCATTTT. Residues: CASSWRIKTGGVGNQPQHF.

This clonotype was seen at least ten times. The chain employs TRBV20-1 and TRBJ1-5, with D uncertain. V was cut by 6 bases and J by 9 bases, with 15 bases left in between. This CDR3 has 12 amino acids. From germline, CDR1 is DFQATT and CDR2 SNEGSKA (reference sequence). The CDR3 nucleotides read TGCAGTGCAACCAGGCCCGGGCGGCCCCAGCATTTT. This translates into CSATRPGRPQHF.

This clonotype has a count of ten or more. This chain joins TRBV2 and TRBJ2-3; the D gene is possibly TRBD2 (5 bases). Trimming left V 3 bases short and J 1 base short, with 17 bases between. The germline V gene has CDR1 SNHLY and CDR2 FYNNEI. The CDR3 has 17 residues. The chain's CDR3 is CASSDVRVWTGTDTQYF. CDR3 coding DNA: TGTGCCAGCAGTGATGTAAGGGTATGGACTGGCACAGATACGCAGTATTTT.

This clonotype was seen repeatedly, ten times or more. The chain is built from TRBV20-1 and TRBJ1-5; maybe TRBD1 (5 bases). Germline V lookup: CDR1 DFQATT, CDR2 SNEGSKA (reference sequence). The CDR3 covers 15 residues. V was clipped by 0 bases and J by 7 bases, with 16 bases between them. The CDR3 sequence is CSARDHSSAGQPQHF. The CDR3 nucleotides read TGCAGTGCTAGAGATCATAGCTCGGCAGGGCAGCCCCAGCATTTT.

The J gene is TRBJ2-7, the V gene TRBV29-1; D is undetermined. V was trimmed by 4 bases and J by 3 bases, leaving 10 bases between them. CDR3 length equals 12 residues. CDR1 SQVTM and CDR2 ANQGSEA come from the germline V gene. DNA for the CDR3: TGCAGCGTTGTGTCCGCCGTCTACGAGCAGTACTTC. Amino acids: CSVVSAVYEQYF.

This clonotype was detected ten times or more. The CDR3 sequence is CASSTRSGRVTDTQYF. The CDR3 bases are TGTGCCAGCAGCACCCGTAGCGGGAGGGTCACAGATACGCAGTATTTT. V and J are TRBV7-9 and TRBJ2-3; 11 bases line up with TRBD2. The V gene end was trimmed by 5 bases and the J gene end by 2 bases; junction bases not matched to a gene: 6. The germline CDR1 and CDR2 sequences are SEHNR and FQNEAQ (reference sequence). The CDR3 covers 16 residues.

This clonotype was counted ten times or more. One junction end does not reproduce the germline sequence, and a read error may be involved. The gene calls are TRBV12-5 and TRBJ2-3; perhaps TRBD2 as D (5 bases). The CDR3 totals 14 residues. The V gene's germline CDR1 is LGHNT and CDR2 FRNRAP. CDR3 DNA: TGTGCTAGTGGATTGGGGAGTGGTTTGGATACGCAGTATTTT. It specifies CASGLGSGLDTQYF. Variable domain in full (rest from reference TRBV12-5 and TRBJ2-3): DARVTQTPRHKVTEMGQEVTMRCQPILGHNTVFWYRQTMMQGLELLAYFRNRAPLDDSGMPKDRFSAEMPDATLATLKIQPSEPRDSAVYFCASGLGSGLDTQYFGPGTRLTVL.

The sample holds a few counts of this clonotype. This may be a read error: a much more frequent sequence differs by one nucleotide. The gene calls are TRBV19 and TRBJ2-7, with 8 bases identical to TRBD1. This CDR3 has 15 amino acids. Looked up from germline, CDR1 is LNHDA and CDR2 is SQIVND (reference sequence). Trimming cost V 3 bases and J 8 bases; bases outside gene matches: 12. CDR3 nucleotide sequence: TGTGCCAGTAGTATGGACGGACAGGGAGGTGGCAAGCAGTACTTC. It codes for CASSMDGQGGGKQYF.

This clonotype was recorded at least ten times. This chain uses TRBV6-6 with TRBJ2-5, with 11 nucleotides matching TRBD2. The CDR3 sequence is 19 residues long. J gave up 3 bases and V 2 bases, and 14 bases lay outside the gene matches. CDR1 is MNHNY and CDR2 is SVGAGI in the germline V gene (reference sequence). The CDR3 is CASSYLPSIGLAGEETQYF. The CDR3 DNA reads TGTGCCAGCAGTTACCTCCCCAGCATCGGACTAGCGGGCGAAGAGACCCAGTACTTC.

This clonotype has a count of ten or more. The gene calls are TRBV20-1 and TRBJ2-7; 8 bases are a match to TRBD2. V gave up 6 bases and J gave up 0 bases; unmatched junction bases: 7. This CDR3 comprises 14 residues. Germline V gene lookup returns CDR1 DFQATT and CDR2 SNEGSKA (reference sequence). DNA of the CDR3: TGCAGTGCCGGACGAAGCGGGAGCTCCTACGAGCAGTACTTC. The encoded protein is CSAGRSGSSYEQYF.

This clonotype came up many times. The rearrangement joins TRBV19 to TRBJ2-5, with D possibly being TRBD1 (6 bases). V lost 4 bases to trimming and J lost 3 bases, with 12 bases between them. The CDR3 sequence is 14 residues long. The V gene's germline CDR1 is LNHDA and CDR2 SQIVND (reference sequence). This CDR3 reads CASSSRGFEETQYF. The CDR3, as DNA: TGTGCCAGTAGTAGCAGGGGATTTGAAGAGACCCAGTACTTC. The variable domain in full, with the rest retrieved from reference TRBV19 and TRBJ2-5, is DGGITQSPKYLFRKEGQNVTLSCEQNLNHDAMYWYRQDPGQGLRLIYYSQIVNDFQKGDIAEGYSVSREKKESFPLTVTSAQKNPTAFYLCASSSRGFEETQYFGPGTRLLVL.

The chain has TRBV30 and TRBJ2-3, with 7 bases that match TRBD2. The CDR3 loop spans 14 amino acids. V lost 4 bases to trimming and J lost 6 bases; unmatched junction nucleotides: 10. Germline V gene sequence: CDR1 GTSNPN, CDR2 SVGIG (reference sequence). In DNA form, the CDR3 reads TGTGCCTGGAATAGCGGGTCCCCTAGGGATACGCAGTATTTT. Amino acids: CAWNSGSPRDTQYF.

This clonotype was counted many times. The genes are TRBV7-9 and TRBJ2-5, with D possibly matching TRBD1 (6 bases). The CDR3 spans 13 residues. V was clipped by 6 bases and J by 6 bases, with 14 bases between them. Germline values: CDR1 SEHNR, CDR2 FQNEAQ (reference sequence). CDR3 residues: CASRNRDGKTQYF. CDR3 nucleotides: TGTGCCAGCAGGAACAGGGATGGTAAGACCCAGTACTTC.

This clonotype was recorded many times. The chain links TRBV5-1 to TRBJ2-2; 8 bases fit TRBD2. The length of the CDR3 is 15 residues. The V segment lost 4 bases and the J segment 0 bases; nucleotides outside the gene matches: 2. CDR1 and CDR2 (germline): SGHRS, YFSETQ. Here the CDR3 reads CASSQGLANTGELFF. The CDR3 DNA follows: TGCGCCAGCAGCCAGGGACTAGCGAACACCGGGGAGCTGTTTTTT.

This clonotype was observed a few times. The V call is TRBV15, the J call TRBJ1-1; unclear D gene. This CDR3 has 13 residues. The V and J ends lost 0 bases and 1 base respectively, with 3 bases between them. The germline V gene encodes CDR1 LNHNV and CDR2 YYDKDF (reference sequence). CDR3 amino acids: CATSRDRNTEAFF. DNA of the CDR3: TGTGCCACCAGCAGAGATAGGAACACTGAAGCTTTCTTT.

This clonotype has at least ten counts. This rearrangement joins TRBV3-1 to TRBJ1-2; TRBD1 is a possible D gene (5 bases). V shed 5 bases and J shed 4 bases, with 8 bases lying between them. There are 12 residues in the CDR3. Germline assignment: CDR1 LGHDT and CDR2 YNNKEL (reference sequence). CDR3 protein: CASSSRAYGYTF. The CDR3, as DNA: TGTGCCAGCAGCAGCAGGGCCTATGGCTACACCTTC.

The chain recombines TRBV6-6 with TRBJ2-2; 11 nucleotides agree with TRBD2. Trimming took 6 bases from V and 3 from J; bases not matched to a gene: 12. CDR1 is MNHNY, CDR2 SVGAGI, per germline (reference sequence). This CDR3 region has 18 residues. In DNA, the CDR3 is TGTGCCAGCAGACCCTTCGAAACTAGCGGGAGCGACACCGGGGAGCTGTTTTTT. This translates into CASRPFETSGSDTGELFF.